Described below is a single T cell receptor (beta chain) sequence and its context. Its antigen is undetermined. The data belong to a study of shared clonotypes between healthy human individuals. For the study at large: There were three CD4 naive, three CD4 memory, two CD8 naive and one CD8 memory plates per donor.

Germline values: CDR1 MNHNS, CDR2 SASEGT. The CDR3 is 13 residues long. Trimming left V 10 bases short and J 1 base short, with 13 bases between. General study findings and limits: Non-shared clonotypes showed lower generation probabilities than clonotypes common to all four donors.

Using immunoSEQ multiplex PCR, the repertoire was profiled, and TCRdb retains in-frame clones only, with some absent. The profile shows approximately 2.5 million clones, 90% to 95% of them singletons. Healthy HIV-negative adults without recent acute infections or vaccinations served as donors. There were only Caucasian adults among the donors, and all lived in Nashville, Tennessee. This sequence was found in a man between 18 and 29 years old in good health. Some clones in this sample may be carry-over from other donors' samples. The chain uses TRBV6-1 and TRBJ2-5, with D tentatively TRBD1 (5 bases). The specimen was naive CD4+ T cells from PBMCs. Subset defined: CD45RA+ positively selected. The CDR3 protein is CATSQVVQETQYF. CDR3 bases: TGTGCCACTTCACAGGTAGTCCAAGAGACCCAGTACTTC.